Listed below are T cell receptor beta chains from one sample, sequenced in a study of TIL therapy for anti-PD-1-resistant metastatic lung cancer. The assay was immunoSEQ multiplex PCR, and TCRdb's table has in-frame clones only and misses some. Of about 7,000 clones listed, about 61% are singletons. Sequenced material: tumor tissue, taken at baseline. These receptors were obtained from a person aged 25-80 years with non-small cell lung cancer. CDR3s leave out the opening cysteine and the closing phenylalanine or tryptophan. The order of the fields is V gene, J gene, CDR3 protein.

V gene: TRBV10-3
J gene: TRBJ2-2
CDR3 protein: AISGPGLAGGTGELF

V gene: TRBV2
J gene: TRBJ1-2
CDR3 protein: ASTREGWGYT

V gene: TRBV4-2
J gene: TRBJ2-5
CDR3 protein: ASSQGTSGGVSETQY

V gene: TRBV5-6
J gene: TRBJ2-7
CDR3 protein: ASSWAVGLAPYEQY

V gene: TRBV5-4
J gene: TRBJ1-1
CDR3 protein: ASSLGQGVTF

V gene: TRBV30
J gene: TRBJ2-1
CDR3 protein: AWSPLLLNEQF

V gene: TRBV3-1/TRBV3-2
J gene: TRBJ1-2
CDR3 protein: ASSQLSGGYT

V gene: TRBV15
J gene: TRBJ2-2
CDR3 protein: ATSRAAGQLTGELF

V gene: TRBV11-3
J gene: TRBJ2-1
CDR3 protein: ASSLEGQGSNEQF

V gene: TRBV2
J gene: TRBJ1-1
CDR3 protein: ASTLDRNTEAF

V gene: TRBV7-2
J gene: TRBJ2-5
CDR3 protein: ASSPAAGGAETQY

V gene: TRBV15
J gene: TRBJ2-5
CDR3 protein: ATSGRAGTFETQY

V gene: TRBV21-1
J gene: TRBJ1-3
CDR3 protein: ASSGGARQTGNTIY

V gene: TRBV19
J gene: TRBJ2-2
CDR3 protein: ASSLRPQGYGTGELF

V gene: TRBV27
J gene: TRBJ2-2
CDR3 protein: ASRVSGANTGELF

V gene: TRBV19
J gene: TRBJ2-2
CDR3 protein: ASSLRLAANTGELF

V gene: TRBV5-1
J gene: TRBJ2-3
CDR3 protein: ASSLEAVDTQY

V gene: TRBV19
J gene: TRBJ2-1
CDR3 protein: ASSIDRLAGAHEQF

V gene: TRBV7-9
J gene: TRBJ1-5
CDR3 protein: ASSLAPSQPQH

V gene: TRBV28
J gene: TRBJ1-2
CDR3 protein: ASNKGGQGRTIGYT

V gene: TRBV7-9
J gene: TRBJ2-3
CDR3 protein: ASSLDGLPDTQY

V gene: TRBV6-1
J gene: TRBJ2-7
CDR3 protein: ASSERATYEQY

V gene: TRBV6-2/TRBV6-3
J gene: TRBJ2-7
CDR3 protein: ASRPPGLAYEQY

V gene: TRBV27
J gene: TRBJ2-1
CDR3 protein: ASSLGTGYNEQF

V gene: TRBV7-2
J gene: TRBJ1-1
CDR3 protein: ASSLSSEDSTEAF

V gene: TRBV7-9
J gene: TRBJ2-7
CDR3 protein: ASSFGGGEQY